These 28 T cell receptor beta chains came from one sample sequenced in a study of cytomegalovirus exposure and HLA in healthy donors. Using immunoSEQ multiplex PCR, the repertoire was profiled, and TCRdb retains in-frame clones only, with some absent. The repertoire consists of around 70,000 clones, with around 94% occurring once and the leading ten covering about 1.6%. The material sequenced was PBMCs. Every receptor here comes from a man between 18 and 35 years old in good health and CMV-seropositive.

This rearrangement joins TRBV5-6 to TRBJ1-4; D is ambiguous. Germline CDR1 reads SGHDT; CDR2 reads YYEEEE. The V gene lost 0 bases and the J gene lost 13 bases, with 13 bases spanning the gap. This CDR3 spans 13 amino acids. This CDR3 is CASSLANRNSLFF. The CDR3 DNA reads TGTGCCAGCAGCTTGGCCAATAGAAACTCACTGTTTTTT.

The chain joins TRBV5-1 to TRBJ2-5; D is possibly TRBD1 (5 bases). The V end was cut by 5 bases, the J end by 1 base, with 12 bases between. Germline V gene sequence: CDR1 SGHRS, CDR2 YFSETQ. This CDR3 contains 14 residues. CDR3 sequence (DNA): TGCGCCAGCAGTTCCCTCGACAGCCAAGAGACCCAGTACTTC. Protein: CASSSLDSQETQYF.

The J gene is TRBJ2-3, the V gene TRBV9; the D gene is possibly TRBD1 (5 bases). Trimming removed 3 bases from V and 6 bases from J, with 20 bases in between. The CDR3 length is 16 residues. Looked up from germline, CDR1 is SGDLS and CDR2 is YYNGEE. Here the CDR3 DNA reads TGTGCCAGCAGCGCTTATTACACGGGCCCAGGGGATACGCAGTATTTT. Its translation is CASSAYYTGPGDTQYF.

The rearrangement joins TRBV27 to TRBJ2-7, with D perhaps matching TRBD1 (5 bases). Deletions cut 0 bases from V and 2 bases from J, with 11 bases between. The CDR3 runs 15 residues. Germline V gives CDR1 MNHEY, CDR2 SMNVEV (reference sequence). The CDR3 loop reads CASSLSLGPPYEQYF. CDR3 nucleotides: TGTGCCAGCAGTTTATCGTTGGGGCCCCCCTACGAGCAGTACTTC.

This chain uses TRBV28 with TRBJ1-2; 8 nucleotides agree with TRBD1. Germline CDR1 reads MDHEN; CDR2 reads SYDVKM. CDR3 length: 23 residues. V dropped 3 bases and J dropped 0; count of bases not matched to a gene: 27. In DNA, the CDR3 is TGTGCCAGCAGTTTGTTTGAGGGACAGGAAAACCCTTATAAACGTTTAGCTAACTATGGCTACACCTTC. Translation gives CASSLFEGQENPYKRLANYGYTF.

V is TRBV5-1 and J is TRBJ2-7, with 7 positions matching TRBD2. V trimming: 4 bases; J trimming: 6 bases; junction bases outside the gene matches: 10. The CDR3 has 14 residues. Per the germline V gene, CDR1 is SGHRS and CDR2 is YFSETQ. The CDR3 is CASSPQSGKVEQYF. The CDR3 DNA reads TGCGCCAGCAGCCCCCAGAGCGGGAAAGTCGAGCAGTACTTC.

The chain employs TRBV29-1 and TRBJ2-3; 9 nucleotides line up with TRBD2. The junction had 11 bases not matched to a gene; V was cut back by 6 bases and J by 7 bases. The CDR3 length is 14 residues. Germline assignment: CDR1 SQVTM and CDR2 ANQGSEA. The CDR3 DNA follows: TGCAGCGTCGCCCATAGCGGGAGCTATAATACGCAGTATTTT. Protein product: CSVAHSGSYNTQYF.

V gene TRBV5-1 combines with J gene TRBJ2-5; D remains ambiguous. Germline V gene lookup returns CDR1 SGHRS and CDR2 YFSETQ. This CDR3 is built from 13 residues. V lost 2 bases and J lost 0, with 5 bases in between. CDR3 loop: CASSLAHQETQYF. The CDR3 DNA reads TGCGCCAGCAGCTTAGCGCACCAAGAGACCCAGTACTTC.

The V and J genes are TRBV11-2 and TRBJ2-2; possibly TRBD1 for D (5 bases). V lost 5 bases and J 1 base, leaving 14 bases between the germline ends. CDR3 length equals 16 residues. Per the germline V gene, CDR1 is SGHAT and CDR2 is FQNNGV. The CDR3 DNA sequence: TGTGCCAGCAGCGCCGCAGGGCTTTTGAACACCGGGGAGCTGTTTTTT. Amino acid sequence: CASSAAGLLNTGELFF.

The genes are TRBV9 and TRBJ1-2; D call uncertain. CDR1 and CDR2 from the germline V gene are SGDLS and YYNGEE. This CDR3 region has 14 residues. Trimming took 2 bases from V and 4 from J, leaving 12 bases between them. The CDR3 protein is CASSVEGSFYGYTF. CDR3 coding DNA: TGTGCCAGCAGCGTCGAGGGCAGTTTCTATGGCTACACCTTC. The variable domain in full, completed from reference TRBV9 and TRBJ1-2, reads DSGVTQTPKHLITATGQRVTLRCSPRSGDLSVYWYQQSLDQGLQFLIQYYNGEERAKGNILERFSAQQFPDLHSELNLSSLELGDSALYFCASSVEGSFYGYTFGSGTRLTVV.

The rearrangement uses TRBV4-1 and TRBJ2-3; D is perhaps TRBD2 (5 bases). Germline V lookup: CDR1 MGHRA, CDR2 YSYEKL. V lost 4 bases, J lost 2 bases, and 13 bases lay in between. The CDR3 runs 15 residues. This chain's CDR3 is CASSRLGLNTDTQYF. The CDR3 DNA sequence: TGCGCCAGCAGCCGGCTTGGACTTAACACAGATACGCAGTATTTT.

This rearrangement joins TRBV7-9 to TRBJ2-2; perhaps TRBD2 as D (7 bases). This CDR3 has 15 residues. Per germline, CDR1 SEHNR and CDR2 FQNEAQ (reference sequence). Trimming removed 5 bases at V and 5 bases at J, with 15 bases between. The CDR3: CASSDRGARTGELFF. The CDR3 nucleotides read TGTGCCAGCAGCGACCGGGGGGCGAGGACCGGGGAGCTGTTTTTT.

This chain uses TRBV10-3 with TRBJ2-4, with TRBD1 matching 8 bases. The CDR3 is 12 amino acids. Per the germline V gene, CDR1 is ENHRY and CDR2 is SYGVKD. V gave up 10 bases and J gave up 5 bases; unmatched junction bases: 4. The CDR3 DNA reads as TGTGCCACCATGACAGGGGAAAACATTCAGTACTTC. It is translated as CATMTGENIQYF.

This chain joins TRBV4-2 and TRBJ2-1; 7 bases map to TRBD2. CDR3 length: 16 residues. Germline V gives CDR1 LGHNA, CDR2 YNFKEQ. The trim removed 4 bases at V and 5 bases at J, leaving 11 bases unmatched. The CDR3 spells CASSRTGGRLNNEQFF. CDR3 nucleotides: TGTGCCAGCAGCCGTACGGGAGGCCGATTGAACAATGAGCAGTTCTTC.

The V call is TRBV11-2, the J call TRBJ1-1, with a tentative D call TRBD1 (6 bases). V lost 4 bases, J lost 4 bases, and 10 bases lay in between. Germline V gene lookup returns CDR1 SGHAT and CDR2 FQNNGV. CDR3 length: 13 amino acids. In DNA form, the CDR3 reads TGTGCCAGCAGCTCAGGGGAGACCACTGAAGCTTTCTTT. Protein sequence: CASSSGETTEAFF. The variable domain in full, completed from reference TRBV11-2 and TRBJ1-1, reads EAGVAQSPRYKIIEKRQSVAFWCNPISGHATLYWYQQILGQGPKLLIQFQNNGVVDDSQLPKDRFSAERLKGVDSTLKIQPAKLEDSAVYLCASSSGETTEAFFGQGTRLTVV.

The chain recombines TRBV28 with TRBJ1-4; weak D call: TRBD1 (6 bases). CDR1 and CDR2 (germline): MDHEN, SYDVKM. The CDR3 is 17 amino acids. Trimming removed 4 bases at V and 0 bases at J, with 15 bases between. This CDR3 is CASSSPGHPSTNEKLFF. As DNA, the CDR3 is TGTGCCAGCAGTTCACCGGGACATCCTTCAACTAATGAAAAACTGTTTTTT.

This CDR3 reads CASSSSPEQYF. The CDR3 DNA sequence: TGTGCCAGCAGTTCGTCCCCCGAGCAGTACTTC. The chain uses TRBV6-6 and TRBJ2-7; D uncertain. Trimming left V 4 bases short and J 6 bases short, with 7 bases between. Germline assignment: CDR1 MNHNY and CDR2 SVGAGI (reference sequence). This CDR3 is built from 11 residues.

This chain connects TRBV9 to TRBJ2-7; perhaps TRBD1 as D (6 bases). V was clipped by 2 bases and J by 3 bases, with 9 bases between them. CDR1 and CDR2 (germline): SGDLS, YYNGEE. The CDR3 totals 13 residues. This CDR3 is CASSVADSYEQYF. The CDR3, as DNA: TGTGCCAGCAGCGTCGCGGACAGCTACGAGCAGTACTTC.

V usage is TRBV30 and J usage is TRBJ2-7; TRBD2 aligns across 9 bases. The CDR3 loop spans 15 amino acids. Germline CDR1 reads GTSNPN; CDR2 reads SVGIG (reference sequence). The V gene end was trimmed by 0 bases and the J gene end by 3 bases; junction bases not matched to a gene: 6. CDR3 coding DNA: TGTGCCTGGAGTGTACGGCGGGAGGGAAACTACGAGCAGTACTTC. It encodes CAWSVRREGNYEQYF.

This clone came up once. The rearrangement links TRBV5-4 to TRBJ1-2; 10 nucleotides line up with TRBD1. Unmatched junction bases numbered 2, after V lost 4 bases and J lost 5 bases. Germline CDR1 reads SGHNT; CDR2 reads YYREEE (reference sequence). This CDR3 spans 13 amino acids. For the CDR3, the DNA is TGTGCCAGCAGCCGGACAGGGGGATATGGCTACACCTTC. Protein: CASSRTGGYGYTF.

The V and J genes are TRBV28 and TRBJ2-6; a possible D gene is TRBD1 (6 bases). This CDR3 is built from 13 residues. V lost 8 bases, J lost 4 bases, and 9 bases lay in between. The germline gives CDR1 MDHEN, CDR2 SYDVKM. The CDR3 DNA follows: TGTGCCAGCCAGGGGTCAGGGGCCAACGTCCTGACTTTC. Its translation is CASQGSGANVLTF.

This chain uses TRBV11-2 with TRBJ2-3; 7 nucleotides agree with TRBD2. Losses at the gene ends were 4 bases for V and 2 bases for J; bases not matched to a gene: 6. This CDR3 has 15 amino acids. Germline assignment: CDR1 SGHAT and CDR2 FQNNGV. The CDR3 DNA reads TGTGCCAGCAGCTCCCTAGCGGCGACCACAGATACGCAGTATTTT. Protein: CASSSLAATTDTQYF.

This sequence joins TRBV6-5 and TRBJ2-1; 9 positions match TRBD2. The CDR3 has 15 amino acids. V lost 6 bases and J lost 1; bases outside the gene matches: 4. The germline V gene has CDR1 MNHEY and CDR2 SVGAGI. In DNA, the CDR3 is TGTGCCAGCAGGGATAGCGGGAGATCCTACAATGAGCAGTTCTTC. Its translation: CASRDSGRSYNEQFF.

The V gene is TRBV4-1, the J gene TRBJ2-6, with D unclear. Trimming removed 1 base at V and 4 bases at J, with 11 bases between. In germline, CDR1 is MGHRA, CDR2 YSYEKL. This CDR3 has 16 amino acids. CDR3 protein: CASSQVTGSGANVLTF. The DNA for the CDR3 is TGCGCCAGCAGCCAAGTGACGGGTTCCGGGGCCAACGTCCTGACTTTC.

The chain recombines TRBV28 with TRBJ1-1; D is perhaps TRBD1 (6 bases). Germline values: CDR1 MDHEN, CDR2 SYDVKM. The CDR3 covers 17 residues. Trimming removed 6 bases from V and 5 bases from J, with 25 bases in between. CDR3 sequence: CASRTNWKQGVDTEAFF. CDR3 DNA: TGTGCCAGCAGGACGAACTGGAAACAGGGAGTTGATACTGAAGCTTTCTTT.

The chain uses TRBV13 and TRBJ1-1, with a possible D match to TRBD1 (5 bases). CDR3 length: 13 amino acids. CDR1 PRHDT and CDR2 FYEKMQ come from the germline V gene (reference sequence). V was trimmed by 6 bases and J by 4 bases, leaving 12 bases between them. As DNA, the CDR3 is TGTGCCAGCAGGGGGGACTGGAGCACTGAAGCTTTCTTT. Amino acid sequence: CASRGDWSTEAFF.

The chain has TRBV30 and TRBJ2-7, with 7 bases matching TRBD2. Germline CDR1 reads GTSNPN; CDR2 reads SVGIG (reference sequence). This CDR3 has 15 amino acids. J was trimmed by 2 bases and V by 2 bases; bases with no gene match: 9. CDR3 loop: CAWSKGRAGTYEQYF. As DNA, the CDR3 is TGTGCCTGGAGTAAGGGGAGGGCGGGGACCTACGAGCAGTACTTC.

The V and J genes are TRBV5-1 and TRBJ2-3; 14 bases fit TRBD2. J lost 1 base, V lost 3 bases, and 7 bases had no gene match. CDR3 length equals 18 residues. Germline V gene lookup returns CDR1 SGHRS and CDR2 YFSETQ. The CDR3 loop is CASSWGTSGSGGTDTQYF. CDR3 nucleotide sequence: TGCGCCAGCAGCTGGGGGACTAGCGGGAGTGGAGGCACAGATACGCAGTATTTT.